One sample yielded the 14 T cell receptor beta chains listed below, sequenced in a study of long-term antiretroviral therapy in people with HIV. The libraries were made with immunoSEQ v3.0 at survey level. The table came from immunoSEQ multiplex PCR; TCRdb's copy has only in-frame clones and leaves some out. Of 30,000 to 35,000 clones listed, around 78% are singletons. Sequencing used unsorted PBMCs, obtained 3.1 years after starting antiretroviral therapy. These receptors were obtained from a woman aged 50 to 60 with HIV.

This chain joins TRBV30 and TRBJ1-1; TRBD1 might be the D (5 bases). The CDR3 totals 12 residues. The V end lost 4 bases, the J end lost 11 bases, and 17 bases lay between the germline ends. The V gene's germline CDR1 is GTSNPN and CDR2 SVGIG (reference sequence). CDR3 bases: TGTGCCTGGACGCGAGGGGCTTATGGGGCTTTCTTT. It is translated as CAWTRGAYGAFF.

This clone has only one observation. V is TRBV13 and J is TRBJ2-1; 9 bases map to TRBD2. Trimming cost V 4 bases and J 13 bases; bases outside gene matches: 8. The CDR3 covers 13 residues. Germline CDR1 reads PRHDT; CDR2 reads FYEKMQ (reference sequence). The CDR3 region has the DNA TGTGCCAGCAGCTACCGGAAGACTAGCGGACAGTTCTTC. This sequence encodes CASSYRKTSGQFF.

This chain connects TRBV18 to TRBJ2-7, with 10 bases that match TRBD1. V lost 1 base to trimming and J lost 2 bases; unmatched junction nucleotides: 5. The CDR3 sequence is 16 residues long. Germline loops: CDR1 KGHSH, CDR2 LQKENI. This chain's CDR3 is CASSPRTGTGAYEQYF. In DNA, the CDR3 is TGTGCCAGCTCACCACGAACCGGGACAGGGGCCTACGAGCAGTACTTC. The full variable domain, rest sourced from reference TRBV18 and TRBJ2-7, is NAGVMQNPRHLVRRRGQEARLRCSPMKGHSHVYWYRQLPEEGLKFMVYLQKENIIDESGMPKERFSAEFPKEGPSILRIQQVVRGDSAAYFCASSPRTGTGAYEQYFGPGTRLTVT.

The chain recombines TRBV5-1 with TRBJ2-5; D unresolved. Trimming removed 2 bases from V and 2 bases from J, with 7 bases in between. Germline assignment: CDR1 SGHRS and CDR2 YFSETQ. This CDR3 comprises 13 residues. The DNA for the CDR3 is TGCGCCAGCAGCTTCGCCTCTCAAGAGACCCAGTACTTC. Protein: CASSFASQETQYF.

This chain uses TRBV5-1 with TRBJ2-3; 8 bases map to TRBD1. Trimming removed 3 bases from V and 5 bases from J; junction bases left unmatched: 8. The germline V gene has CDR1 SGHRS and CDR2 YFSETQ. The CDR3 totals 15 residues. The CDR3 reads CASSWDRIRKDTQYF. CDR3 sequence (DNA): TGCGCCAGCAGCTGGGACAGGATCAGGAAAGATACGCAGTATTTT.

This clone was seen once. The chain uses TRBV19 and TRBJ2-2; no definite D call. Deletions cut 4 bases from V and 4 bases from J, with 13 bases between. This CDR3 is 15 amino acids long. Per germline, CDR1 LNHDA and CDR2 SQIVND (reference sequence). The CDR3 DNA reads as TGTGCCAGTAGTAGGATTGGGCTGGGCACCGGGGAGCTGTTTTTT. Translating it yields CASSRIGLGTGELFF.

This chain joins TRBV5-3 and TRBJ2-7, with D unclear. TRBV5-3 carries the ORF label, with uncertain function. The CDR3 contains 13 residues. Trimming shortened V by 4 bases and J by 3 bases, and 11 bases separated the two germline ends. The CDR3 bases are TGTGCCAGAAGCCCCAAGACGGGCTACGAGCAGTACGTC. Translated, it gives CARSPKTGYEQYV.

The V call is TRBV7-9, the J call TRBJ2-7; D is unresolved. V was shortened by 5 bases and J by 5 bases, with 7 bases between the two germline ends. Germline V gives CDR1 SEHNR, CDR2 FQNEAQ (reference sequence). The CDR3 sequence is 11 residues long. CDR3 bases: TGTGCCAGCAGCAGCGCTCACGAGCAGTACTTC. The encoded protein is CASSSAHEQYF.

This clone appeared a single time. V gene TRBV19 combines with J gene TRBJ1-1; TRBD1 is a possible D gene (6 bases). This CDR3 has 15 amino acids. CDR1 and CDR2 from the germline V gene are LNHDA and SQIVND (reference sequence). Trimming shortened V by 5 bases and J by 4 bases, and 17 bases separated the two germline ends. CDR3 sequence reads: CASSVTGQGSTEAFF. CDR3 sequence (DNA): TGTGCCAGTAGTGTCACGGGACAAGGGAGCACTGAAGCTTTCTTT.

V is TRBV4-1 and J is TRBJ2-1; no clear D gene. V gave up 2 bases and J gave up 7 bases, with 15 bases separating them. Germline CDR1 reads MGHRA; CDR2 reads YSYEKL. CDR3 length: 15 residues. CDR3 loop: CASSQHGPASNEQFF. CDR3 DNA: TGCGCCAGCAGCCAACATGGACCGGCAAGTAATGAGCAGTTCTTC.

The chain is built from TRBV30 and TRBJ2-3; 9 nucleotides align to TRBD2. V trimming: 0 bases; J trimming: 4 bases; junction bases outside the gene matches: 5. The CDR3 covers 15 residues. CDR1 is GTSNPN, CDR2 SVGIG, per germline (reference sequence). CDR3 region: CAWSVQAGGADTQYF. CDR3 nucleotides: TGTGCCTGGAGTGTACAAGCGGGGGGCGCAGATACGCAGTATTTT.

V gene TRBV11-2 combines with J gene TRBJ2-3, with D perhaps TRBD1 or TRBD2 (6 bases each). CDR1 SGHAT and CDR2 FQNNGV come from the germline V gene. This CDR3 has 19 residues. Deletions cut 5 bases from V and 6 bases from J, with 30 bases between. The DNA for the CDR3 is TGTGCCAGCAGCCCGAAGGGGGGACAACCAGGGACGGAGTGGGATACGCAGTATTTT. Residues: CASSPKGGQPGTEWDTQYF.

The chain is built from TRBV11-1 and TRBJ2-7; a weak D match, TRBD2 (5 bases). The CDR3 contains 15 residues. Germline V gene data show CDR1 as SGHAT and CDR2 as FQDESV (reference sequence). Between the trimmed V and J ends, which lost 5 bases and 0 bases, there was a span of 14 bases. The CDR3 is CASSPSGSSSYEQYF. Here the CDR3 DNA reads TGTGCCAGCAGCCCATCGGGATCTAGCTCCTACGAGCAGTACTTC. Filled out from reference TRBV11-1 and TRBJ2-7, the complete variable domain reads EAEVAQSPRYKITEKSQAVAFWCDPISGHATLYWYRQILGQGPELLVQFQDESVVDDSQLPKDRFSAERLKGVDSTLKIQPAELGDSAMYLCASSPSGSSSYEQYFGPGTRLTVT.

V is TRBV19 and J is TRBJ1-1; unclear D gene. Germline V gives CDR1 LNHDA, CDR2 SQIVND (reference sequence). V shed 7 bases and J shed 0 bases, with 12 bases lying between them. This CDR3 has 14 residues. CDR3 nucleotide sequence: TGTGCCAGTACCCAGAGCCGCATGAACACTGAAGCTTTCTTT. Amino acid sequence: CASTQSRMNTEAFF.